This T cell receptor beta chain was obtained from a study of shared T cell receptors in the human thymus. Sequenced by immunoSEQ multiplex PCR; TCRdb stores in-frame clones only, minus some. The sample lists approximately 580,000 clones, 75% to 80% occurring once. These data are also associated with another study on human thymus T cells. From that report: In corrective heart surgery, resections were taken, and these provided the thymus tissue.

The sample was thymocytes. The origin of this receptor is a boy in the first two years of life with a congenital heart defect.

Here the CDR3 reads CASSLEGAGGTEAFF. CDR3 nucleotides: TGTGCCAGCAGCCTGGAGGGAGCGGGCGGGACTGAAGCTTTCTTT. V usage is TRBV27 and J usage is TRBJ1-1; no clear D. V gave up 6 bases and J gave up 5 bases, with 19 bases separating them. Germline lookup yields CDR1 MNHEY and CDR2 SMNVEV (reference sequence). This CDR3 spans 15 amino acids.